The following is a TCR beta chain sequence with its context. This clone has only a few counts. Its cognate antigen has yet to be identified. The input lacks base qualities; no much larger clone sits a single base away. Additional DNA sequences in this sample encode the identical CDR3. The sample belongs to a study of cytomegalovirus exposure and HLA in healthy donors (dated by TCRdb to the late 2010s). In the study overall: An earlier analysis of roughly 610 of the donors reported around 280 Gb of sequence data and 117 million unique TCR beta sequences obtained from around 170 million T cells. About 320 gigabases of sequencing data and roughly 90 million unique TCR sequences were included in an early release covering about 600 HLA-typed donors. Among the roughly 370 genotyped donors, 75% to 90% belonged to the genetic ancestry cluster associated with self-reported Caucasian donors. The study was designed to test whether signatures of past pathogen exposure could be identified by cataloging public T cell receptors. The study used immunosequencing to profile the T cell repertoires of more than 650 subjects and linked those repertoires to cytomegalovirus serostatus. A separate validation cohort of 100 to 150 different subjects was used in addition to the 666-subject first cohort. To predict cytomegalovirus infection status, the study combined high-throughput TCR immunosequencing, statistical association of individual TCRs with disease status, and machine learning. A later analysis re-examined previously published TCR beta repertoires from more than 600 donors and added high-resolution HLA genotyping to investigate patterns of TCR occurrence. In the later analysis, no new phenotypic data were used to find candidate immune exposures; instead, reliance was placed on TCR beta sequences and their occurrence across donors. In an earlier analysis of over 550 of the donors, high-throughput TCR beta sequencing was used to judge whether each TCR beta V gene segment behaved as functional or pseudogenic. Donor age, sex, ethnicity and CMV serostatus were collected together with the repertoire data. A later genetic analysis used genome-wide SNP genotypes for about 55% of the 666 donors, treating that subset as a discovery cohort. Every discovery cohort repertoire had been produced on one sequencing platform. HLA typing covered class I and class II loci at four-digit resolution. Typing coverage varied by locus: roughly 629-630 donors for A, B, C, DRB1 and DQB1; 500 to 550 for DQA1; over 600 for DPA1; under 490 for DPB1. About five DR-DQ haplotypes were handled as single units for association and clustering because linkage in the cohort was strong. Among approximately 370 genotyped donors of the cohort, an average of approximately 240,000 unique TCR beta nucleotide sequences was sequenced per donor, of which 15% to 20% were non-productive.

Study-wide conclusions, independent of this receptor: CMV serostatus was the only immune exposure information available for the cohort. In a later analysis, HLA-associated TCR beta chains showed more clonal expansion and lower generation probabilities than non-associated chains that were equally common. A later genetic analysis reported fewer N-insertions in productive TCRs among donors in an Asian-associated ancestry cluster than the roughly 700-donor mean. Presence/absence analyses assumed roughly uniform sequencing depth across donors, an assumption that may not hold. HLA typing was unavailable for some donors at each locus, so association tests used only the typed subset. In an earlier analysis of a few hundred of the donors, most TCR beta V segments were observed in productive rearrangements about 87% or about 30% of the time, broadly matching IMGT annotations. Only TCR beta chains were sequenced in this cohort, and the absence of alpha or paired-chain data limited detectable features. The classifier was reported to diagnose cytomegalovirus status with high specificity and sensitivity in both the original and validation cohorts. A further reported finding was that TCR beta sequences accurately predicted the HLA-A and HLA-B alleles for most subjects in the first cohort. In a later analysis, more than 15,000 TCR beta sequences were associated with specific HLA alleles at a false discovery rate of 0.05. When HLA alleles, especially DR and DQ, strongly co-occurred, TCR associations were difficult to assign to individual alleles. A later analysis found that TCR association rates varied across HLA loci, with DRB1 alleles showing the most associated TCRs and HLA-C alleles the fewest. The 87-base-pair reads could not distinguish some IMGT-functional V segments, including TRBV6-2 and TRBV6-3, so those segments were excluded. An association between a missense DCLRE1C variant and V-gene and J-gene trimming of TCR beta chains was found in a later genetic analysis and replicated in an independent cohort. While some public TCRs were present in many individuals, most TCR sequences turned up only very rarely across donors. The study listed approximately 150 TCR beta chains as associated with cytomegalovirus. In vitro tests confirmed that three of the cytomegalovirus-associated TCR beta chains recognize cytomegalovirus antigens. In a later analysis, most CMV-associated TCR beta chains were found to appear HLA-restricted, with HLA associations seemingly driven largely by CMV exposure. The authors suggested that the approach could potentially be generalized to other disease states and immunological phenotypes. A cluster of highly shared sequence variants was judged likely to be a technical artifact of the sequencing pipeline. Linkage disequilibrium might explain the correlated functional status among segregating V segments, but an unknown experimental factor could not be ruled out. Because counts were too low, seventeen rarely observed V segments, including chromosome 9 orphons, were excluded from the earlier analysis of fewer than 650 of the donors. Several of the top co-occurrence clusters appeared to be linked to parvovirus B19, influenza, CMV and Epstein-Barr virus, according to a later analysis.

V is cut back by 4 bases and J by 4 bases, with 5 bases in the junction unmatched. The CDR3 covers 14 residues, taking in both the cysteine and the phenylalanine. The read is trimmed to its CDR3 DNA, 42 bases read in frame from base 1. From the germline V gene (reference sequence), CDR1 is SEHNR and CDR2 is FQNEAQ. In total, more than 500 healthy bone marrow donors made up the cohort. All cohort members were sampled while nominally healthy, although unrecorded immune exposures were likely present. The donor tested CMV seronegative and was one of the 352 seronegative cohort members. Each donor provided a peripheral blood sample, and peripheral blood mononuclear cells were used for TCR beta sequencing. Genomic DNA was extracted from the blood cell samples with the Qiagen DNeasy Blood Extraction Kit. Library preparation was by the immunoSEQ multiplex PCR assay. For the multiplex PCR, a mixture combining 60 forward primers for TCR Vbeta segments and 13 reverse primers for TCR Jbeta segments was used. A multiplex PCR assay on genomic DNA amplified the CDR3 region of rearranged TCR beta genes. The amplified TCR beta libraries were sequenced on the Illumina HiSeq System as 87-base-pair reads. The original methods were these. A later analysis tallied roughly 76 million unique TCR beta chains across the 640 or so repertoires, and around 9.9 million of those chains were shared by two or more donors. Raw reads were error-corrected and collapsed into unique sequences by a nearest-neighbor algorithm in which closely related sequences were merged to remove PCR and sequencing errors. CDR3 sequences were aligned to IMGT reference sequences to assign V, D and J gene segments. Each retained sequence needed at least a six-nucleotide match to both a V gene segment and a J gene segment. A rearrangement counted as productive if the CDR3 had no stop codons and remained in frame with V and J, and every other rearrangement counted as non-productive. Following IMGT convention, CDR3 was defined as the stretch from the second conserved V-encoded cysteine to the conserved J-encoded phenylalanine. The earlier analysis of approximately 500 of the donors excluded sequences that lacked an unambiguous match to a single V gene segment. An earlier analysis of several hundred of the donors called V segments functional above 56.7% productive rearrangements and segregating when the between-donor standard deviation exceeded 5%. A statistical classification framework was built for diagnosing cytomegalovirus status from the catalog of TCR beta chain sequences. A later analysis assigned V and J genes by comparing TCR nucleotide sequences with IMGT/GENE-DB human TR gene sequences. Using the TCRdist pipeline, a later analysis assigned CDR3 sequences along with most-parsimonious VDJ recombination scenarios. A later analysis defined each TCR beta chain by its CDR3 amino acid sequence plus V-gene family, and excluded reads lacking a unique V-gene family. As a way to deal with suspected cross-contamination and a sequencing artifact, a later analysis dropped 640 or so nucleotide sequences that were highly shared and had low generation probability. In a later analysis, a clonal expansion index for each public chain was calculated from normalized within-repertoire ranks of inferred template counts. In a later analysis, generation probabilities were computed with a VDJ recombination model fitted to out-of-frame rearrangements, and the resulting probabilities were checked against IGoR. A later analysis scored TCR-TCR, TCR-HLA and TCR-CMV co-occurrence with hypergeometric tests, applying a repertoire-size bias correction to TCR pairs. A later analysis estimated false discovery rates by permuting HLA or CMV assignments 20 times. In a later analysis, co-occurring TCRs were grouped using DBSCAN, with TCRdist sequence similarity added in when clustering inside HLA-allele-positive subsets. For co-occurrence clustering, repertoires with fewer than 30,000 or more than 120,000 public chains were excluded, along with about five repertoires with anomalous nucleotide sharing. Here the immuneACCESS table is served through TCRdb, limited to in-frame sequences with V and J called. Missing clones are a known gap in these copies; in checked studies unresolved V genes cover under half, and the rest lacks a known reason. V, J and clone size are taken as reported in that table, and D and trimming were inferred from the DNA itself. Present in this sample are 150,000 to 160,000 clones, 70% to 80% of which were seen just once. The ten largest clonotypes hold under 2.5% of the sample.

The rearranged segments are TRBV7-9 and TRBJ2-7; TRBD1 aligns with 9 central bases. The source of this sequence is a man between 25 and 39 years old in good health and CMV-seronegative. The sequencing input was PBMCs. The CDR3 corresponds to CASSSPGQGYEQYF. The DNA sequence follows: TGTGCCAGCAGCTCCCCGGGACAGGGTTACGAGCAGTACTTC.